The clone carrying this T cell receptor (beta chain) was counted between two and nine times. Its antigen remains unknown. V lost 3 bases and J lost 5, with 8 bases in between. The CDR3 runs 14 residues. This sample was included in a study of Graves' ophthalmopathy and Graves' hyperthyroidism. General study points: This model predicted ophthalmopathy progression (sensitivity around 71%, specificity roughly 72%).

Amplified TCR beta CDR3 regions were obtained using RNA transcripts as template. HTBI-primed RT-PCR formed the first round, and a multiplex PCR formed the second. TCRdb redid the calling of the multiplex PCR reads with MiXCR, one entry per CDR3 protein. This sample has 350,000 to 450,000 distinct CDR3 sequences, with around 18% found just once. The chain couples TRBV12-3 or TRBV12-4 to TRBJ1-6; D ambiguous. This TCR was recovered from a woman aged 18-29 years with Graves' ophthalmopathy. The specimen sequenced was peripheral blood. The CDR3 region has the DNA TGTGCCAGCAGTTTGCGGCTGAATAATTCACCCCTCCACTTT. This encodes CASSLRLNNSPLHF.